The T cell receptor (beta chain) under discussion was sequenced for a study of cytomegalovirus exposure and HLA in healthy donors. With V trimmed by 3 bases and J by 2 bases, 5 bases remained unmatched. Germline assignment: CDR1 SQVTM and CDR2 ANQGSEA. The CDR3 is 14 amino acids. Amplification used 60 Vbeta primers and 13 Jbeta primers. TCRdb's copy holds only in-frame clones and misses some; the assay was immunoSEQ multiplex PCR. The table includes about 140,000 clones, 75% to 90% detected once. General observations from the study: Follow-up analysis later connected one missense variant in DCLRE1C with trimming of TCR beta V- and J-genes.

On this clone itself: Its antigen is currently unknown.

The chain uses TRBV29-1 and TRBJ1-1; the match to TRBD1 covers 8 bases. The sample consisted of PBMCs. The TCR originated in a female donor in good health and CMV-seronegative. The CDR3 DNA is TGCAGCGTTGACGGGACAGGTTTAAACACTGAAGCTTTCTTT. This gives the protein CSVDGTGLNTEAFF.